A single sample is the source of the 18 T cell receptor beta chains below, sequenced in a study of CD8 T cells in ankylosing spondylitis. TCRdb analysed the 5' RACE reads with MiXCR anew, one entry per CDR3 protein. This sample has approximately 260,000 distinct CDR3 sequences, with over 15% found just once. The sequencing input was blood, either unsorted or a sorted T cell fraction (not recorded which). The receptors originated from a male donor with ankylosing spondylitis or in good health (not recorded which).

The CDR3 nucleotides read TGTGCCAGCTGGACAGGTCCTTCCTACGAGCAGTACTTC. Its translation: CASWTGPSYEQYF. The V call is TRBV27, the J call TRBJ2-7, with 7 bases lining up with TRBD1. CDR1 MNHEY and CDR2 SMNVEV come from the germline V gene (reference sequence). CDR3 length: 13 amino acids. The V segment lost 8 bases and the J segment 1 base; nucleotides outside the gene matches: 5.

This clonotype was counted a few times. V gene TRBV12-3 or TRBV12-4 combines with J gene TRBJ2-1; D gene ambiguous. The V end was cut by 4 bases, the J end by 4 bases, with 5 bases between. The CDR3 is 12 residues long. In DNA form, the CDR3 reads TGTGCCAGCAGTTCCAATTACAATGAGCAGTTCTTC. Protein: CASSSNYNEQFF.

The sample holds many counts of this clonotype. This rearrangement joins TRBV14 to TRBJ1-1; perhaps TRBD1 as D (6 bases). Per the germline V gene, CDR1 is SGHDN and CDR2 is FVKESK. Trimming removed 0 bases at V and 1 base at J, with 6 bases between. The CDR3 is made up of 14 amino acids. The CDR3 protein is CASSQEGGNTEAFF. The CDR3 DNA reads TGTGCCAGCAGCCAAGAAGGGGGGAACACTGAAGCTTTCTTT.

CDR3 in amino acids: CASSVALGWNEQFF. The CDR3 DNA reads TGTGCCAGCAGCGTAGCGTTGGGGTGGAATGAGCAGTTCTTC. This sequence joins TRBV9 and TRBJ2-1, with unresolved D. This CDR3 has 14 residues. Germline V gene data show CDR1 as SGDLS and CDR2 as YYNGEE. The V and J ends lost 0 bases and 7 bases respectively, with 11 bases between them.

CDR3 protein: CASSVDRGDSTSTDTQYF. In DNA, the CDR3 is TGTGCCAGCAGCGTAGATCGGGGGGACAGCACTAGCACAGATACGCAGTATTTT. The chain links TRBV9 to TRBJ2-3; either TRBD1 or TRBD2 may fit D (7 bases each). The germline CDR1 and CDR2 sequences are SGDLS and YYNGEE. CDR3 size: 18 residues. Trimming removed 0 bases at V and 0 bases at J, with 17 bases between.

This clonotype was picked up a small number of times. The V gene is TRBV20-1, the J gene TRBJ2-5, with TRBD2 identical over 8 bases. CDR3 length: 15 residues. Germline lookup yields CDR1 DFQATT and CDR2 SNEGSKA (reference sequence). The junction had 11 bases not matched to a gene; V was cut back by 3 bases and J by 5 bases. CDR3 protein: CSASSLAVWGETQYF. The DNA of the CDR3 is TGCAGTGCTAGTTCACTAGCGGTTTGGGGGGAGACCCAGTACTTC.

J is TRBJ2-1 and V is TRBV20-1; possible D gene TRBD2, 6 bases. The V and J ends lost 6 bases and 0 bases respectively, with 12 bases between them. The CDR3 has 14 residues. Germline lookup yields CDR1 DFQATT and CDR2 SNEGSKA (reference sequence). CDR3 sequence: CSAISGSSYNEQFF. The CDR3 coding sequence is TGCAGTGCAATTAGCGGAAGCTCCTACAATGAGCAGTTCTTC.

The chain combines TRBV20-1 with TRBJ2-2, with 10 nucleotides matching TRBD1. CDR1 and CDR2 from the germline V gene are DFQATT and SNEGSKA (reference sequence). CDR3 length: 15 residues. V shed 2 bases, J shed 7 bases, and the junction held 7 bases outside the gene matches. CDR3 sequence reads: CSARKRQGADGELFF. CDR3 bases: TGCAGTGCTAGAAAACGACAGGGGGCCGACGGGGAGCTGTTTTTT.

A word on this clonotype: An end of the junction differs from the germline gene, which may be a read error. The chain couples TRBV5-6 to TRBJ2-3, with 8 bases that match TRBD2. The CDR3 has 17 residues. CDR1 SGHDT and CDR2 YYEEEE come from the germline V gene. In DNA form, the CDR3 reads TGTGCCAGCAGCTTGGCAGCGGGGGTCTATAGCACAGATCCGCAGTATTTT. Amino acid sequence: CASSLAAGVYSTDPQYF.

This chain uses TRBV7-2 with TRBJ2-7, with D uncertain. Between the trimmed V and J ends, which lost 5 bases and 5 bases, there was a span of 16 bases. CDR3 size: 14 residues. Per germline, CDR1 SGHTA and CDR2 FQGNSA. The CDR3: CASSGVGLLNEQYF. The CDR3 DNA is TGTGCCAGCAGCGGGGTTGGGCTCCTCAACGAGCAGTACTTC.

There are many counts of this clonotype. This sequence joins TRBV27 and TRBJ2-1, with 9 bases fitting TRBD2. CDR3 length: 16 residues. Germline CDR1 is MNHEY and CDR2 is SMNVEV (reference sequence). V shed 2 bases and J 8 bases; nucleotides not matched to a gene: 10. For the CDR3, the DNA is TGTGCCAGCAGTTTAGATCCAGCGGGAGGTTGGGATGAGCAGTTCTTC. Protein sequence: CASSLDPAGGWDEQFF.

The chain combines TRBV4-1 with TRBJ2-7; D could derive from TRBD1 or TRBD2 (6 bases each). There are 18 residues in the CDR3. V was pared by 0 bases and J by 0 bases, with 18 bases between. CDR1 and CDR2 from the germline V gene are MGHRA and YSYEKL. The CDR3 nucleotides are TGCGCCAGCAGCCAAGATCTGGGGTGGGGGGCGGGCTCCTACGAGCAGTACTTC. Its translation: CASSQDLGWGAGSYEQYF.

This clonotype was counted between two and nine times. The CDR3: CASSSGSWDEQFF. DNA for the CDR3: TGTGCCAGCAGTAGCGGGAGTTGGGATGAGCAGTTCTTC. V is TRBV6-2 or TRBV6-3 and J is TRBJ2-1; 8 bases agree with TRBD2. The CDR3 has 13 amino acids. CDR1 and CDR2 from the germline V gene are MNHEY and SVGEGT. V shed 5 bases, J shed 8 bases, and the junction held 5 bases outside the gene matches.

This clonotype has just a few counts. The V gene is TRBV4-1, the J gene TRBJ2-5, with D tentatively TRBD1 (6 bases). Trimming shortened V by 5 bases and J by 5 bases, and 12 bases separated the two germline ends. This CDR3 has 13 amino acids. The germline gives CDR1 MGHRA, CDR2 YSYEKL. In DNA form, the CDR3 reads TGCGCCAGCAGCGGGGGACACTCGGAGACCCAGTACTTC. As protein: CASSGGHSETQYF.

This clonotype was observed once. The chain is built from TRBV7-9 and TRBJ2-7; 12 positions agree with TRBD2. V dropped 6 bases and J dropped 4; count of bases not matched to a gene: 4. The CDR3 has 14 amino acids. The germline V gene has CDR1 SEHNR and CDR2 FQNEAQ (reference sequence). For the CDR3, the DNA is TGTGCCAGCAGTCGGACTAGCGGGGCTTACGAGCAGTACTTC. This translates into CASSRTSGAYEQYF.

The genes are TRBV4-1 and TRBJ2-3, with 10 bases aligning to TRBD2. The CDR3 loop spans 17 amino acids. Germline-derived CDR1 and CDR2 are MGHRA and YSYEKL. The V gene end was trimmed by 0 bases and the J gene end by 6 bases; junction bases not matched to a gene: 9. The DNA of the CDR3 is TGCGCCAGCAGCCAAGATATAGGACTAGCGGTTCGGGATACGCAGTATTTT. Residues: CASSQDIGLAVRDTQYF.

This clonotype was detected a few times. The gene calls are TRBV10-3 and TRBJ2-7, with a possible D match to TRBD2 (5 bases). The CDR3 contains 13 residues. Trimming left V 2 bases short and J 2 bases short, with 7 bases between. Germline assignment: CDR1 ENHRY and CDR2 SYGVKD. The CDR3 nucleotides read TGTGCCATCAGTGAGACTAGTACCTACGAGCAGTACTTC. Protein product: CAISETSTYEQYF.

This clonotype was seen only a few times. The rearrangement links TRBV6-2 or TRBV6-3 to TRBJ2-1; 9 bases align to TRBD2. Germline CDR1 reads MNHEY; CDR2 reads SVGEGT. This CDR3 is built from 16 residues. With 4 bases clipped from V and 1 base from J, the junction kept 5 bases outside the gene matches. In DNA form, the CDR3 reads TGTGCCAGCAGTTCTGAGCGGGAGGCTTCCTACAATGAGCAGTTCTTC. It encodes CASSSEREASYNEQFF.